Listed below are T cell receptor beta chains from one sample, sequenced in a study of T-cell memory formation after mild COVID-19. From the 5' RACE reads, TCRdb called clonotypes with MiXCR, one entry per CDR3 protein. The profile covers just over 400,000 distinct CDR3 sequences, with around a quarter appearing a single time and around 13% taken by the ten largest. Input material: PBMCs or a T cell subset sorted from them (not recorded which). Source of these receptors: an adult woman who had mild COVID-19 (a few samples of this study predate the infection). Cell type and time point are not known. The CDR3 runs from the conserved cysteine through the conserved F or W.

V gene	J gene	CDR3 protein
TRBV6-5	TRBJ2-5	CASSSDGTRRETQYF
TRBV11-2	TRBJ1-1	CASSFQGGTTEAFF
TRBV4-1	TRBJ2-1	CASSRGQGSTYNEQFF
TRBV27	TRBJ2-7	CASRGFSYYEQYF
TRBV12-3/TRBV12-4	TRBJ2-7	CASSSENYEQYF
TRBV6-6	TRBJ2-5	CASSYPGTGGETQYF
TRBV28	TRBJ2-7	CASSPYRDSEQYF
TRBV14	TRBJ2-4	CASSQRDRGPLAKNIQYF
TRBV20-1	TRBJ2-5	CSARGGGAETQYF
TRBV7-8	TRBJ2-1	CASGTGEQFF
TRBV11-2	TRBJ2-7	CASQATGVREQYF
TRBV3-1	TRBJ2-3	CASSPDRDADTQYF
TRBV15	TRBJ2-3	CATSREQLGGAGTDTQYF
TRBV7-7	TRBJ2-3	CASSLGMFGSGDTQYF
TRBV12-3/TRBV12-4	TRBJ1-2	CASSLAGQGNYGYTF
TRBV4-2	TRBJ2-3	CASSRDEADTQYF
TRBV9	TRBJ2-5	CASSVELAGDETQYF
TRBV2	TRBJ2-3	CASSDSTDTQYF
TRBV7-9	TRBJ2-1	CASSFFFAGGGYNEQFF
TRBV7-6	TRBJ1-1	CASSLFTGLNTEAFF
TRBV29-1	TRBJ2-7	CSVASGYEQYF
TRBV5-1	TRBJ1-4	CASSWTGLATNEKLFF
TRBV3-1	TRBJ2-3	CASSQGTGFSPSVRDTQYF
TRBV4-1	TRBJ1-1	CASSLETALNTEAFF
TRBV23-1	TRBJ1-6	CASSQSPGPYNSPLHF
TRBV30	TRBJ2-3	CAWSQGLGDTQYF
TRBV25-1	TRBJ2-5	CASAPLAGGGETQYF